This T cell receptor (beta chain) was profiled in a study of T cells in Graves' hyperthyroidism and ophthalmopathy. Study results and limitations: The authors' 13 V-J model separated ophthalmopathy from stable hyperthyroidism. Blood also contained most expanded thyroid clonotypes above 0.001.

There are 15 residues in the CDR3. The germline V gene encodes CDR1 SEHNR and CDR2 FQNEAQ (reference sequence). V was pared by 3 bases and J by 5 bases, with 7 bases of the junction left unmatched. As to this clonotype: Its antigen is unidentified.

Uncontrolled infection, other autoimmune disease, pregnancy or lactation led to exclusion. TCR beta CDR3 regions were amplified from RNA transcripts. The primer set for the first-round RT-PCR of the TCR CDR3 was HTBI. Each CDR3 protein is one row after TCRdb ran MiXCR on the multiplex PCR reads. The sample lists 550,000 to 700,000 distinct CDR3 sequences, about half seen once, with under 20% in the top ten. The sequencing sample was made of peripheral blood or thyroid tissue (not recorded which). The chain couples TRBV7-9 to TRBJ1-2; 9 bases line up with TRBD1. The sequence was collected from an adult woman with Graves' disease, either hyperthyroidism or ophthalmopathy (not recorded which). DNA for the CDR3: TGTGCCAGCAGCTTGGTTAGGACAGGGGTTTATGGCTACACCTTC. Translating gives CASSLVRTGVYGYTF. Together with reference TRBV7-9 and TRBJ1-2, the CDR3 gives the full variable domain: DTGVSQNPRHKITKRGQNVTFRCDPISEHNRLYWYRQTLGQGPEFLTYFQNEAQLEKSRLLSDRFSAERPKGSFSTLEIQRTEQGDSAMYLCASSLVRTGVYGYTFGSGTRLTVV.